Below, one T cell receptor beta chain is given with its context. This record comes from a study of blood T cell repertoires in COVID-19. Study background: Specimens from acute and convalescent COVID-19 originated in the United States, Italy and Spain. From T cells, B-cell-depleted T cells, or PBMCs came the material, which was cDNA or gDNA.

This CDR3 has 15 amino acids. Germline loops: CDR1 SEHNR, CDR2 FQNEAQ (reference sequence). With 1 base removed from V and 2 bases from J, the gap between germline ends came to 10 bases. In the study's own analysis: Quantification of nucleated cells was approximated via reference gene primer amplification. Some clones are missing from TCRdb's copy, which holds only in-frame ones; the method was immunoSEQ multiplex PCR. V and J calls and clone size are as listed in that table; D and trimming were resolved from the DNA. This sample yields around 300,000 clones, of which more than 80% are seen a single time; 2.5% to 3.5% belongs to the top ten.

This sequence joins TRBV7-9 and TRBJ2-3; D possibly corresponds to TRBD2 (5 bases). The receptor comes from a woman in her 30s with active or convalescent COVID-19. The sample comprised peripheral blood. CDR3 nucleotides: TGTGCCAGCAGCTTAGAGCGGCAGTTCACAGATACGCAGTATTTT. Protein sequence: CASSLERQFTDTQYF.